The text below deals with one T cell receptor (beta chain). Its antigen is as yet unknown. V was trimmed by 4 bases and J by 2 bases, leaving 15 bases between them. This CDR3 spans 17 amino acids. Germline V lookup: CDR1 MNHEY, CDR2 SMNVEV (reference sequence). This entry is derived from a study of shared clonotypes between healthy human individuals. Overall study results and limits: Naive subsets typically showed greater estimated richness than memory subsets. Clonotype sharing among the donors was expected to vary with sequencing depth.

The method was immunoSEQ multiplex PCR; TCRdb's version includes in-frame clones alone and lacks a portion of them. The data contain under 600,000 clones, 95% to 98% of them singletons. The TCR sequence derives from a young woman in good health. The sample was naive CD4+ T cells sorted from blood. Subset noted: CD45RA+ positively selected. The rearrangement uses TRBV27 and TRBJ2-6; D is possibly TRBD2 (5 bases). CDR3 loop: CASSSPSDGAGANVLTF. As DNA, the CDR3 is TGTGCCAGCAGTTCACCGTCCGACGGGGCTGGGGCCAACGTCCTGACTTTC.